The 10 T cell receptor beta chains below all came from one sample that was sequenced in a study of T cell responses to AZD1222 COVID-19 vaccine. Sequencing used immunoSEQ multiplex PCR; TCRdb keeps in-frame clones, though not all of them. The sample carries about 97,000 clones, roughly 84% recorded once. This specimen consisted of peripheral blood, obtained on day 0 of AZD1222 vaccination. The receptors were sampled from an adult in good health.

The rearrangement joins TRBV11-3 to TRBJ1-4; tentative D call: TRBD1 (5 bases). CDR3 length: 14 residues. Germline CDR1 SGHNT, CDR2 YENEEA. Between the trimmed V and J ends, which lost 5 bases and 7 bases, there was a span of 14 bases. The CDR3 here is CASSPRGYGEKLFF. The CDR3 DNA follows: TGTGCCAGCAGCCCTCGGGGGTACGGTGAAAAACTGTTTTTT.

CDR3 nucleotide sequence: TGCGCCAGCAGCCAAGCGATCGGGACAACTAATGAAAAACTGTTTTTT. Protein product: CASSQAIGTTNEKLFF. The rearrangement links TRBV4-3 to TRBJ1-4; no clear D. V was trimmed by 1 base and J by 0 bases, leaving 9 bases between them. The CDR3 is 16 amino acids. Germline assignment: CDR1 LGHNA and CDR2 YSLEER.

This clone occurred many times. The chain uses TRBV10-2 and TRBJ2-2; 7 positions match TRBD1. V lost 0 bases, J lost 2 bases, and 3 bases stayed unmatched. Germline-derived CDR1 and CDR2 are WSHSY and SAAADI. The CDR3 extends over 16 amino acids. The CDR3 here is CASSESRDRNTGELFF. CDR3 nucleotides: TGCGCCAGCAGTGAGTCCCGGGACAGAAACACCGGGGAGCTGTTTTTT.

This sequence joins TRBV27 and TRBJ2-6; D gene unclear. Trimming removed 5 bases at V and 0 bases at J, with 8 bases between. CDR3 length equals 15 residues. CDR1 and CDR2 (germline): MNHEY, SMNVEV (reference sequence). The CDR3 protein is CASSGRNSGANVLTF. CDR3 DNA: TGTGCCAGCAGTGGGCGGAACTCTGGGGCCAACGTCCTGACTTTC.

V and J are TRBV7-3 and TRBJ2-6; 7 bases align to TRBD1. Germline-derived CDR1 and CDR2 are SGHTA and FQGTGA. The V and J ends lost 5 bases and 1 base, in that order; junction bases with no gene match: 2. CDR3 length: 15 residues. CDR3 DNA sequence: TGTGCCAGCAGCACACAGGGGTCTGGGGCCAACGTCCTGACTTTC. Its protein is CASSTQGSGANVLTF. Full variable domain (missing parts from reference TRBV7-3 and TRBJ2-6): GAGVSQTPSNKVTEKGKYVELRCDPISGHTALYWYRQSLGQGPEFLIYFQGTGAADDSGLPNDRFFAVRPEGSVSTLKIQRTERGDSAVYLCASSTQGSGANVLTFGAGSRLTVL.

The chain joins TRBV5-1 to TRBJ1-1; no reliable D call. The CDR3 extends over 14 amino acids. Trimming removed 1 base from V and 8 bases from J, with 15 bases in between. Per the germline V gene, CDR1 is SGHRS and CDR2 is YFSETQ. CDR3 nucleotides: TGCGCCAGCAGCTTGTCACCCCTGCGGGTGGAAGCTTTCTTT. Translating gives CASSLSPLRVEAFF.

This chain links TRBV10-2 with TRBJ2-7; possible D gene TRBD1, 6 bases. Germline V lookup: CDR1 WSHSY, CDR2 SAAADI. The CDR3 is made up of 16 amino acids. Trimming removed 0 bases at V and 1 base at J, with 13 bases between. The CDR3 here is CASSESIQGTSYEQYF. The CDR3 bases are TGCGCCAGCAGTGAGTCGATTCAGGGGACATCCTACGAGCAGTACTTC.

The CDR3 coding sequence is TGTGCCAGCAGCTTCGCCGTAGGGCTAGCGGGGAGGCAAGAGACCCAGTACTTC. Translated, it gives CASSFAVGLAGRQETQYF. The V and J genes are TRBV7-2 and TRBJ2-5, with 9 positions matching TRBD2. The CDR3 is made up of 18 amino acids. Germline trimming cut 3 bases from V and 2 bases from J; bases unmatched to any gene: 13. Germline CDR1 reads SGHTA; CDR2 reads FQGNSA.

The gene calls are TRBV2 and TRBJ1-5, with TRBD1 matching over 10 bases. This CDR3 is built from 15 residues. In germline, CDR1 is SNHLY, CDR2 FYNNEI. J lost 5 bases, V lost 8 bases, and 9 bases had no gene match. The CDR3 region has the DNA TGTGCCAGCGACCGGGACAGGGGACGGGATCAGCCCCAGCATTTT. Residues: CASDRDRGRDQPQHF.

This clone was detected once. The chain is built from TRBV7-2 and TRBJ1-5, with 7 bases that match TRBD1. With V trimmed by 5 bases and J by 7 bases, 8 bases remained unmatched. Germline values: CDR1 SGHTA, CDR2 FQGNSA. The CDR3 runs to 14 residues. This chain's CDR3 is CASSPDREGQPQHF. The CDR3 DNA reads TGTGCCAGCAGCCCCGACAGGGAGGGCCAGCCCCAGCATTTT.